Shown below are 31 T cell receptor beta chains from a single sample sequenced in a study of T cell repertoires in cytomegalovirus infection. MiXCR, run by TCRdb on the reads, gives a single entry per CDR3 protein. This table holds around 530,000 distinct CDR3 sequences, 16% found once. The sample consisted of CD8+ T cells from PBMCs. These receptors were taken from a human donor in good health (CMV status not recorded). Some clones in this sample may be carry-over from other donors' samples.

This clonotype was observed at least ten times. V is TRBV7-8 and J is TRBJ2-5; 7 bases match TRBD1. The trim removed 0 bases at V and 3 bases at J, leaving 4 bases unmatched. CDR3 length equals 15 residues. Germline-derived CDR1 and CDR2 are SGHVS and FQNEAQ. The CDR3 DNA sequence: TGTGCCAGCAGCTTAGCGGACAGGAGCAAAGAGACCCAGTACTTC. Its translation is CASSLADRSKETQYF.

The rearrangement joins TRBV18 to TRBJ1-2; tentatively, D is TRBD1 (6 bases). This CDR3 has 15 amino acids. Germline V gene lookup returns CDR1 KGHSH and CDR2 LQKENI. V shed 2 bases and J shed 4 bases, with 14 bases lying between them. The CDR3 coding sequence is TGTGCCAGCTCACCAGAGACAGGTCCTATCTATGGCTACACCTTC. This gives the protein CASSPETGPIYGYTF.

The rearrangement joins TRBV5-6 to TRBJ2-3, with TRBD1 matching 9 bases. Germline CDR1 SGHDT, CDR2 YYEEEE. V shed 4 bases, J shed 2 bases, and the junction held 8 bases outside the gene matches. This CDR3 is 16 amino acids long. The CDR3 nucleotides are TGTGCCAGCAGCACGAACGACAGGGGGGCCACAGATACGCAGTATTTT. Translation gives CASSTNDRGATDTQYF.

This clonotype was detected many times. The chain links TRBV6-5 to TRBJ1-1; D call uncertain. V lost 2 bases and J 1 base, leaving 5 bases between the germline ends. Germline V gives CDR1 MNHEY, CDR2 SVGAGI. The CDR3 sequence is 13 residues long. The CDR3 bases are TGTGCCAGCAGTTACGGGCCGAACACTGAAGCTTTCTTT. Protein: CASSYGPNTEAFF.

This clonotype showed up just a few times. The chain links TRBV20-1 to TRBJ1-2; possible D gene TRBD1, 6 bases. The CDR3 has 18 amino acids. V was clipped by 6 bases and J by 3 bases, with 29 bases between them. Germline assignment: CDR1 DFQATT and CDR2 SNEGSKA (reference sequence). CDR3 in amino acids: CSAFRGGGRRSGDYGYTF. The CDR3 DNA sequence: TGCAGTGCGTTTAGAGGCGGGGGGCGCAGGTCCGGAGACTATGGCTACACCTTC.

This clonotype was observed at least ten times. The rearrangement joins TRBV27 to TRBJ2-7, with D possibly being TRBD1 (6 bases). Germline V gene lookup returns CDR1 MNHEY and CDR2 SMNVEV (reference sequence). Trimming removed 2 bases at V and 2 bases at J, with 16 bases between. The CDR3 is made up of 16 amino acids. Here the CDR3 reads CASSLSRTDLPYEQYF. The CDR3 nucleotides are TGTGCCAGCAGTTTAAGCCGGACAGACCTCCCCTACGAGCAGTACTTC.

This clonotype was seen repeatedly, ten times or more. V and J are TRBV27 and TRBJ1-2; maybe TRBD1 (6 bases). The germline CDR1 and CDR2 sequences are MNHEY and SMNVEV (reference sequence). The CDR3 sequence is 14 residues long. Trimming cost V 5 bases and J 0 bases, with 10 bases left between them. CDR3 sequence reads: CASSTQGANYGYTF. Written as DNA, the CDR3 is TGTGCCAGCAGTACACAGGGAGCTAACTATGGCTACACCTTC.

The table lists this clonotype with many counts. V gene TRBV7-8 combines with J gene TRBJ2-3; D is possibly TRBD1 (5 bases). The V and J ends lost 5 bases and 3 bases respectively, with 15 bases between them. Germline values: CDR1 SGHVS, CDR2 FQNEAQ. This CDR3 spans 15 amino acids. CDR3 amino acids: CASSARLGATDTQYF. In DNA form, the CDR3 reads TGTGCCAGCAGCGCGCGGTTAGGGGCGACAGATACGCAGTATTTT.

As to this clonotype: The junction and the germline gene differ at one end; a read error may be behind it. The rearrangement links TRBV12-3 or TRBV12-4 to TRBJ2-1; D not resolved. The CDR3 runs to 15 residues. CDR3 region: CASSFGPSSYNGQFF. The CDR3 bases are TGTGCCAGCAGTTTTGGACCGAGCTCCTACAATGGGCAGTTCTTC.

This clonotype was seen repeatedly, ten times or more. The chain employs TRBV7-9 and TRBJ1-2; D is unclear. CDR3 length: 16 amino acids. Germline CDR1 SEHNR, CDR2 FQNEAQ (reference sequence). Trimming pared 0 bases from V and 5 bases from J, leaving 16 bases between. CDR3 protein: CASSLALRNPPYGYTF. CDR3 in DNA: TGTGCCAGCAGCTTAGCGCTGAGAAATCCCCCATATGGCTACACCTTC.

This clonotype has at least ten counts. The chain couples TRBV7-6 to TRBJ2-1; D gene ambiguous. The CDR3 is 16 residues long. With 5 bases removed from V and 0 bases from J, the gap between germline ends came to 14 bases. Germline V gene lookup returns CDR1 SGHVS and CDR2 FNYEAQ. The CDR3 loop is CASSHPLASSYNEQFF. The DNA for the CDR3 is TGTGCCAGCAGCCACCCACTTGCTTCCTCCTACAATGAGCAGTTCTTC.

About this clonotype itself: A single base separates this from a much larger clone, so it may be a read error. The chain uses TRBV15 and TRBJ1-4; D may be TRBD1 (5 bases). The CDR3 consists of 16 residues. Germline V lookup: CDR1 LNHNV, CDR2 YYDKDF (reference sequence). The CDR3 reads CDTSRDSGHFNEKLFF. In DNA, the CDR3 is TGTGACACCAGCAGAGATTCTGGACACTTTAATGAAAAACTGTTTTTT.

The rearrangement links TRBV4-1 to TRBJ1-2; the match to TRBD1 covers 7 bases. Germline V gene lookup returns CDR1 MGHRA and CDR2 YSYEKL. V lost 3 bases to trimming and J lost 2 bases; unmatched junction nucleotides: 6. The CDR3 length is 15 residues. CDR3: CASSHLGQQNYGYTF. The CDR3, as DNA: TGCGCCAGCAGCCACTTGGGACAGCAGAACTATGGCTACACCTTC.

This clonotype occurred many times. CDR3 DNA: TGTGCCAGCAGCTTGGACATTCGTCCGTCCGATGGCTACACCTTC. Its protein product is CASSLDIRPSDGYTF. V usage is TRBV7-9 and J usage is TRBJ1-2, with D perhaps TRBD1 (5 bases). Germline assignment: CDR1 SEHNR and CDR2 FQNEAQ (reference sequence). Trimming took off 3 bases at V and 6 bases at J, with 17 bases between the two ends. This CDR3 is 15 amino acids long.

The sample holds many counts of this clonotype. The chain joins TRBV12-3 or TRBV12-4 to TRBJ1-2; no firm D call. Trimming stripped 4 bases from V and 4 bases from J, with 13 bases between. This CDR3 spans 14 amino acids. CDR3 DNA: TGTGCCAGCAGTTCGACGGGGTCAAGCTATGGCTACACCTTC. Its protein is CASSSTGSSYGYTF.

A remark on this clonotype: Because the CDR3 is missing its conserved closing phenylalanine or tryptophan, this is likely a read error. The CDR3 loop reads CASSRGGAYEQYL. CDR3 nucleotides: TGTGCCAGCAGCCGGGGGGGCGCCTACGAGCAGTACTTA. V and J are TRBV5-4 and TRBJ2-7, with 8 nucleotides matching TRBD2. Germline loops: CDR1 SGHNT, CDR2 YYREEE (reference sequence). The length of the CDR3 is 13 residues. V shed 4 bases, J shed 2 bases, and the junction held 2 bases outside the gene matches.

V usage is TRBV9 and J usage is TRBJ1-1; no clear D. This CDR3 contains 13 residues. The germline gives CDR1 SGDLS, CDR2 YYNGEE. V lost 2 bases to trimming and J lost 4 bases, with 9 bases between them. The CDR3 bases are TGTGCCAGCAGCGTTCACGAGGGCACTGAAGCTTTCTTT. It specifies CASSVHEGTEAFF.

This clonotype was seen a few times. V usage is TRBV11-2 and J usage is TRBJ2-5; 9 bases match TRBD2. CDR1 is SGHAT and CDR2 is FQNNGV in the germline V gene. The CDR3 length is 15 residues. V lost 4 bases, J lost 5 bases, and 8 bases stayed unmatched. CDR3 sequence (DNA): TGTGCCAGCAGCTCCGCGGGGGGGCCCGGGGAGACCCAGTACTTC. Translating it yields CASSSAGGPGETQYF.

The chain combines TRBV20-1 with TRBJ2-7, with a possible D match to TRBD2 (7 bases). This CDR3 region has 14 residues. The germline CDR1 and CDR2 sequences are DFQATT and SNEGSKA (reference sequence). Trimming left V 0 bases short and J 4 bases short, with 13 bases between. In nucleotides, the CDR3 is TGCAGTGCTAGAGATCCACAGGGAGGGTACGAGCAGTACTTC. It specifies CSARDPQGGYEQYF.

This rearrangement joins TRBV10-3 to TRBJ2-3; TRBD2 agrees at 8 bases. Germline CDR1 and CDR2: ENHRY and SYGVKD. This CDR3 comprises 18 residues. The trim removed 3 bases at V and 0 bases at J, leaving 11 bases unmatched. CDR3 nucleotide sequence: TGTGCCATCAGTGACCCGGGACTAGAACCACTAAGCACAGATACGCAGTATTTT. This encodes CAISDPGLEPLSTDTQYF.

This clonotype turned up a few times. The V gene is TRBV12-3 or TRBV12-4, the J gene TRBJ2-6; D is unclear. The CDR3 totals 16 residues. Trimming took off 1 base at V and 0 bases at J, with 7 bases between the two ends. CDR3 nucleotides: TGTGCCAGCAGTTTAGGCACGATCTCTGGGGCCAACGTCCTGACTTTC. Protein sequence: CASSLGTISGANVLTF.

J is TRBJ2-7 and V is TRBV19; the match to TRBD2 covers 8 bases. The CDR3 consists of 17 residues. After removal of 6 bases from V and 0 bases from J, the junction contained 13 bases not matched to a gene. Germline assignment: CDR1 LNHDA and CDR2 SQIVND (reference sequence). The CDR3 coding sequence is TGTGCCAGTAGCACCCCCGGGAGGGGGAAGAGCTCCTACGAGCAGTACTTC. Translating gives CASSTPGRGKSSYEQYF.

In this sample, this clonotype turned up many times. The chain employs TRBV19 and TRBJ1-1, with 7 bases fitting TRBD1. V shed 6 bases and J 1 base; nucleotides not matched to a gene: 5. The CDR3 length is 14 residues. Germline V CDR1 and CDR2: LNHDA, SQIVND (reference sequence). The DNA for the CDR3 is TGTGCCAGTAGGGTGAGGGGGCCGAACACTGAAGCTTTCTTT. This encodes CASRVRGPNTEAFF.

In its sample, this clonotype was seen many times. The V and J genes are TRBV4-1 and TRBJ1-3; D might be TRBD1 (6 bases). The CDR3 extends over 15 amino acids. Trimming left V 2 bases short and J 7 bases short, with 15 bases between. CDR1 MGHRA and CDR2 YSYEKL come from the germline V gene. The CDR3 DNA reads as TGCGCCAGCAGCCAACAACAGGGAGTTCGGAACACCATATATTTT. It encodes CASSQQQGVRNTIYF.

This clonotype was detected ten times or more. The chain links TRBV11-3 to TRBJ2-1; D may match TRBD1 or TRBD2 (6 bases each). The V end lost 5 bases, the J end lost 5 bases, and 13 bases lay between the germline ends. This CDR3 spans 14 amino acids. Germline V CDR1 and CDR2: SGHNT, YENEEA. The CDR3 sequence: CASSPEGGNNEQFF. As DNA, the CDR3 is TGTGCCAGCAGCCCCGAGGGGGGCAACAATGAGCAGTTCTTC. Complete variable domain (other parts from reference TRBV11-3 and TRBJ2-1): EAGVVQSPRYKIIEKKQPVAFWCNPISGHNTLYWYLQNLGQGPELLIRYENEEAVDDSQLPKDRFSAERLKGVDSTLKIQPAELGDSAVYLCASSPEGGNNEQFFGPGTRLTVL.

This clonotype has ten or more counts. This chain joins TRBV12-3 or TRBV12-4 and TRBJ1-5, with TRBD1 matching 8 bases. The junction had 11 bases not matched to a gene; V was cut back by 7 bases and J by 9 bases. CDR3 length: 14 amino acids. CDR3 amino acids: CASTLTGALGPQHF. For the CDR3, the DNA is TGTGCCAGCACCCTGACAGGGGCCCTCGGGCCCCAGCATTTT.

This clonotype occurred a few times. The chain recombines TRBV11-2 with TRBJ2-5, with 7 bases identical to TRBD1. After removal of 5 bases from V and 1 base from J, the junction contained 4 bases not matched to a gene. CDR3 length: 14 amino acids. The germline V gene has CDR1 SGHAT and CDR2 FQNNGV. In DNA form, the CDR3 reads TGTGCCAGCAGCAACGCAGGGGGCCAAGAGACCCAGTACTTC. Translation: CASSNAGGQETQYF.

There are a few counts of this clonotype. The chain is built from TRBV23-1 and TRBJ1-6; no clear D. TRBV23-1 is filed as an ORF, its function uncertain. The CDR3 contains 17 residues. Trimming left V 0 bases short and J 5 bases short, with 14 bases between. Here the CDR3 DNA reads TGCGCCAGCAGTCAATCCGGCAGTTCAGTAAATAATTCACCCCTCCACTTT. The encoded protein is CASSQSGSSVNNSPLHF.

This clonotype was observed a few times. The chain employs TRBV20-1 and TRBJ1-5, with D possibly matching TRBD1 (5 bases). CDR1 DFQATT and CDR2 SNEGSKA come from the germline V gene (reference sequence). This CDR3 contains 14 residues. Trimming shortened V by 1 base and J by 0 bases, and 7 bases separated the two germline ends. For the CDR3, the DNA is TGCAGTGCTAGAGGACAGTATAGCAATCAGCCCCAGCATTTT. It specifies CSARGQYSNQPQHF.

The sample holds many counts of this clonotype. The V gene is TRBV11-2, the J gene TRBJ2-3, with TRBD1 identical over 7 bases. The CDR3 is 16 amino acids. Germline CDR1 reads SGHAT; CDR2 reads FQNNGV. With 2 bases clipped from V and 2 bases from J, the junction kept 7 bases outside the gene matches. Here the CDR3 DNA reads TGTGCCAGCAGCTTAAGAGGACAGGCCTCCACAGATACGCAGTATTTT. Amino acid sequence: CASSLRGQASTDTQYF.

This clonotype was counted ten times or more. The rearrangement joins TRBV12-3 or TRBV12-4 to TRBJ2-5, with 11 bases aligning to TRBD1. This CDR3 comprises 15 residues. Unmatched junction bases numbered 8, after V lost 6 bases and J lost 5 bases. CDR3 in amino acids: CASSPGTGGRETQYF. The CDR3 DNA follows: TGTGCCAGCAGCCCAGGGACAGGGGGGAGGGAGACCCAGTACTTC.